A selection of T cell receptor beta chains follows, all from one sample in a study of blood T cell repertoires in COVID-19. Measured with immunoSEQ multiplex PCR; TCRdb has only the in-frame clones, and not every one. This sample carries nearly 200,000 clones, roughly nine tenths of them seen once, and the ten largest clones take 0.7% to 0.85%. Material: peripheral blood. The receptors stem from a woman in her seventies with acute or convalescent COVID-19. Each CDR3 is given with its conserved first and last residue. A D gene is named only where the DNA matches it firmly. Clone sizes are given selectively: once, few, many, or a class where the clone is expanded.

cdr3_nt	cdr3_aa	j_call	clone_size	v_call	d_call
TGTGCCAGCAGCCTCCAGAGGGGGCTAGTTGGCAATGAGCAGTTCTTC	CASSLQRGLVGNEQFF	TRBJ2-1	once	TRBV3-1/TRBV3-2	TRBD1
TGTGCCAGCAGTCTCGACAGCCCCACAGATACGCAGTATTTT	CASSLDSPTDTQYF	TRBJ2-3	NA	TRBV6-5	NA
TGTGCCAGCAGCCAATCAGCAGGGGTATCCTACGAGCAGTACTTC	CASSQSAGVSYEQYF	TRBJ2-7	few	TRBV4-2	NA
TGCGCCAGCAGCTTGGCGGGGGGGAATCTTGTCACCGGGGAGCTGTTTTTT	CASSLAGGNLVTGELFF	TRBJ2-2	NA	TRBV5-1	TRBD2
TGTGCCAGCAAGGAGGCGCACGCTAATGAAAAACTGTTTTTT	CASKEAHANEKLFF	TRBJ1-4	NA	TRBV6-5	NA
TGTGCCAGCACCGCTACCCCGAATGAGCAGTTCTTC	CASTATPNEQFF	TRBJ2-1	NA	TRBV3-1/TRBV3-2	NA
TGTGCCAGCAGCTTGGAATTTGGGGACACGAGCTCCTATAATTCACCCCTCCACTTT	CASSLEFGDTSSYNSPLHF	TRBJ1-6	NA	TRBV5-5	NA
TGTGCCAGCAGTTTTACCTTCCCAGGGTACCAAGAGACCCAGTACTTC	CASSFTFPGYQETQYF	TRBJ2-5	NA	TRBV27	NA
TGTGCCAGTATTTCACTCCCCGGGACAGGCCACGAAAAACTGTTTTTT	CASISLPGTGHEKLFF	TRBJ1-4	NA	TRBV19	TRBD1
TGTGCCAGCAGTTCCCTGGGAGGGTGGAACATTCAGTACTTC	CASSSLGGWNIQYF	TRBJ2-4	NA	TRBV28	TRBD2
TGCGCCAGCTCGAGGCAGGGAGGATACGAGCAGTACTTC	CASSRQGGYEQYF	TRBJ2-7	NA	TRBV10-2	NA
TGTGCCAGCAGTGGCGGGTTCCAGCCCCAGCATTTT	CASSGGFQPQHF	TRBJ1-5	NA	TRBV28	NA
TGCGCCAGCAGTGAGGGAAGGACTAGCGGGGGAAATGAGCAGTTCTTC	CASSEGRTSGGNEQFF	TRBJ2-1	NA	TRBV10-1	TRBD2
TGTGCCAGCAGCGTGGGACAGGGAGGCACCGGGGAGCTGTTTTTT	CASSVGQGGTGELFF	TRBJ2-2	NA	TRBV6-4	TRBD1
TGTGCCAGCAGTCGGACTAGCGGGGGGAGCTCCTACAATGAGCAGTTCTTC	CASSRTSGGSSYNEQFF	TRBJ2-1	NA	TRBV27	TRBD2
TGTGCCAGCAGCTCAATTCGGTCCTACAATGAGCAGTTCTTC	CASSSIRSYNEQFF	TRBJ2-1	NA	TRBV11-2	NA
TGTGCCAGCAGCTTATCGGACAGTAATGAAAAACTGTTTTTT	CASSLSDSNEKLFF	TRBJ1-4	NA	TRBV7-9	NA
TGTGCCAGCAGCTTCGGAGGGACGTACACTGAAGCTTTCTTT	CASSFGGTYTEAFF	TRBJ1-1	NA	TRBV13	NA
TGTGCCAGCAGCAAAAGACTAGCGGGGCCATCCTACAATGAGCAGTTCTTC	CASSKRLAGPSYNEQFF	TRBJ2-1	NA	TRBV7-2	TRBD2
TGTGCCAGCACCCCGGACAGGGCGGTCTACGGGTATGGCTACACCTTC	CASTPDRAVYGYGYTF	TRBJ1-2	NA	TRBV2	TRBD1
TGTGCCAGCAGCCGGGACACTTCTTATCCCTACGAGCAGTACTTC	CASSRDTSYPYEQYF	TRBJ2-7	NA	TRBV11-2	NA
TGTGCCAGCAGCCCCTCCACAGGGGGCTCCTACAATGAGCAGTTCTTC	CASSPSTGGSYNEQFF	TRBJ2-1	NA	TRBV11-3	TRBD1
TGTGCCAGCGGCAATCCAGGGTTTCAGCCCCAGCATTTT	CASGNPGFQPQHF	TRBJ1-5	NA	TRBV2	NA
TGCGCCAGCAGCTTGGAGGGGGCCACCTACAATGAGCAGTTCTTC	CASSLEGATYNEQFF	TRBJ2-1	NA	TRBV5-1	TRBD1
TGTGCCAGCTCTGCCGGGGGAGGCACCGGGGAGCTGTTTTTT	CASSAGGGTGELFF	TRBJ2-2	once	TRBV18	NA
TGTGCCAGCAGTTACAATGGACAACTCTTATCCTACGAGCAGTACTTC	CASSYNGQLLSYEQYF	TRBJ2-7	NA	TRBV6-5	NA
TGTGCCAGCAGCTTGCAGGGGGGCAAGGAGCAGTACTTC	CASSLQGGKEQYF	TRBJ2-7	NA	TRBV7-2	NA
TGTGCCAGCAGTTACTCGAACAGGGAGTATGAAAAACTGTTTTTT	CASSYSNREYEKLFF	TRBJ1-4	NA	TRBV6-5	NA
TGTGCCAGCAGCGGGACAGGGGGCGGACAGACCCAGTACTTC	CASSGTGGGQTQYF	TRBJ2-5	NA	TRBV9	TRBD1